Each of the 10 T cell receptor beta chains below was sequenced from the same sample in a study of cytomegalovirus exposure and HLA in healthy donors. Researchers ran the PCR with 60 Vbeta and 13 Jbeta primers. Generated by immunoSEQ multiplex PCR, the TCRdb table keeps only in-frame clones and is missing some. The sample consists of 150,000 to 200,000 clones, about 65% of them appearing once. The material sequenced was PBMCs. Receptors were obtained from a girl between 5 and 17 years old in good health and CMV-seronegative.

The V gene is TRBV5-1, the J gene TRBJ2-3, with 9 bases aligning to TRBD1. Germline-derived CDR1 and CDR2 are SGHRS and YFSETQ. J lost 3 bases, V lost 4 bases, and 6 bases had no gene match. This CDR3 is 15 amino acids long. The CDR3 region has the DNA TGCGCCAGCAGCCGGACAGGGGCAGTGACAGATACGCAGTATTTT. It yields the protein CASSRTGAVTDTQYF.

The chain employs TRBV14 and TRBJ1-4, with 7 bases matching TRBD1. Losses at the gene ends were 6 bases for V and 1 base for J; bases not matched to a gene: 2. The CDR3 runs to 14 residues. Germline V gene data show CDR1 as SGHDN and CDR2 as FVKESK. The CDR3 here is CASSRQGTNEKLFF. In DNA form, the CDR3 reads TGTGCCAGCAGTCGACAGGGAACTAATGAAAAACTGTTTTTT.

The CDR3 region is CASSVDLFQETQYF. The DNA for the CDR3 is TGTGCCAGCAGTGTTGACTTATTCCAAGAGACCCAGTACTTC. V and J are TRBV6-1 and TRBJ2-5; D ambiguous. This CDR3 is built from 14 residues. The germline CDR1 and CDR2 sequences are MNHNS and SASEGT. V was clipped by 4 bases and J by 1 base, with 10 bases between them.

This clone has only one observation. The CDR3 DNA follows: TGTGCCAGCCAACTAGACTACAGTTATAGCAATCAGCCCCAGCATTTT. It codes for CASQLDYSYSNQPQHF. V gene TRBV18 combines with J gene TRBJ1-5; no firm D call. CDR1 and CDR2 (germline): KGHSH, LQKENI. The CDR3 is 16 residues long. Trimming shortened V by 8 bases and J by 0 bases, and 17 bases separated the two germline ends.

The chain carries TRBV4-1 and TRBJ1-6; TRBD1 matches 8 bases. The ends lost 7 bases at V and 7 bases at J; junction bases unmatched: 12. CDR1 is MGHRA, CDR2 YSYEKL, per germline. The CDR3 length is 16 residues. CDR3 DNA sequence: TGCGCCAGCACCGCGTTGGACAGGGAAAGAAATTCACCCCTCCACTTT. It translates to CASTALDRERNSPLHF.

This chain links TRBV15 with TRBJ2-3, with unresolved D. Looked up from germline, CDR1 is LNHNV and CDR2 is YYDKDF (reference sequence). This CDR3 contains 11 residues. V lost 5 bases and J 2 bases, leaving 2 bases between the germline ends. The CDR3 DNA reads TGTGCCACCAGCCTCACAGATACGCAGTATTTT. Protein: CATSLTDTQYF.

This chain joins TRBV27 and TRBJ1-6; 7 positions match TRBD1. The CDR3 has 16 residues. V trimming: 5 bases; J trimming: 1 base; junction bases outside the gene matches: 5. Per germline, CDR1 MNHEY and CDR2 SMNVEV (reference sequence). This chain's CDR3 is CASSRDRASYNSPLHF. The CDR3 DNA follows: TGTGCCAGCAGTCGTGACAGGGCGTCCTATAATTCACCCCTCCACTTT.

This clone was observed once. The rearrangement uses TRBV11-2 and TRBJ1-1; TRBD1 agrees at 8 bases. With 5 bases clipped from V and 9 bases from J, the junction kept 11 bases outside the gene matches. The CDR3 length is 14 residues. Germline V gene lookup returns CDR1 SGHAT and CDR2 FQNNGV. The CDR3 loop reads CASSPLRTGPQAFF. The CDR3 DNA reads as TGTGCCAGCAGCCCCCTTAGGACAGGGCCCCAAGCTTTCTTT.

Remarks on this clone: In the same sample, other DNA sequences code for this CDR3. This chain joins TRBV4-1 and TRBJ2-7, with TRBD1 identical over 10 bases. The V and J ends lost 4 bases and 1 base, in that order; junction bases with no gene match: 1. The germline CDR1 and CDR2 sequences are MGHRA and YSYEKL. This CDR3 spans 14 amino acids. CDR3 nucleotides: TGCGCCAGCAGCCCGGACAGGGGGTCCTACGAGCAGTACTTC. Protein product: CASSPDRGSYEQYF.

DNA for the CDR3: TGTGCCAGCAGTCAAGCGGAATATGATACGCAGTATTTT. This gives the protein CASSQAEYDTQYF. The chain recombines TRBV6-5 with TRBJ2-3; D possibly corresponds to TRBD2 (5 bases). Germline V CDR1 and CDR2: MNHEY, SVGAGI. Trimming pared 5 bases from V and 6 bases from J, leaving 12 bases between. CDR3 length equals 13 residues.